This TCR beta chain originates from a study of blood T cell repertoires in COVID-19. With V trimmed by 1 base and J by 7 bases, 8 bases remained unmatched. The CDR3 spans 16 residues. Germline V gene lookup returns CDR1 LGHDT and CDR2 YNNKEL (reference sequence). Under the authors' procedure: Counts of nucleated cells, estimated from reference gene primer amplification, were obtained. Libraries were prepared by immunoSEQ multiplex PCR; TCRdb keeps only in-frame clonotypes and omits some of them. That table supplies the V and J calls and clone size; D and trimming were determined from the DNA. The sample contains tens of thousands of clones, 80% to 95% of which appear only once. In its sample, this clone was seen once.

This chain joins TRBV3-1 (or the pseudogene TRBV3-2) and TRBJ2-2, with 8 bases lining up with TRBD2. This TCR came from a human donor with active COVID-19. The donor label of this sample is uncertain. What was sequenced was peripheral blood. CDR3: CASSQASGGSIGELFF. CDR3 DNA: TGTGCCAGCAGCCAAGCGAGCGGGGGATCGATCGGGGAGCTGTTTTTT.